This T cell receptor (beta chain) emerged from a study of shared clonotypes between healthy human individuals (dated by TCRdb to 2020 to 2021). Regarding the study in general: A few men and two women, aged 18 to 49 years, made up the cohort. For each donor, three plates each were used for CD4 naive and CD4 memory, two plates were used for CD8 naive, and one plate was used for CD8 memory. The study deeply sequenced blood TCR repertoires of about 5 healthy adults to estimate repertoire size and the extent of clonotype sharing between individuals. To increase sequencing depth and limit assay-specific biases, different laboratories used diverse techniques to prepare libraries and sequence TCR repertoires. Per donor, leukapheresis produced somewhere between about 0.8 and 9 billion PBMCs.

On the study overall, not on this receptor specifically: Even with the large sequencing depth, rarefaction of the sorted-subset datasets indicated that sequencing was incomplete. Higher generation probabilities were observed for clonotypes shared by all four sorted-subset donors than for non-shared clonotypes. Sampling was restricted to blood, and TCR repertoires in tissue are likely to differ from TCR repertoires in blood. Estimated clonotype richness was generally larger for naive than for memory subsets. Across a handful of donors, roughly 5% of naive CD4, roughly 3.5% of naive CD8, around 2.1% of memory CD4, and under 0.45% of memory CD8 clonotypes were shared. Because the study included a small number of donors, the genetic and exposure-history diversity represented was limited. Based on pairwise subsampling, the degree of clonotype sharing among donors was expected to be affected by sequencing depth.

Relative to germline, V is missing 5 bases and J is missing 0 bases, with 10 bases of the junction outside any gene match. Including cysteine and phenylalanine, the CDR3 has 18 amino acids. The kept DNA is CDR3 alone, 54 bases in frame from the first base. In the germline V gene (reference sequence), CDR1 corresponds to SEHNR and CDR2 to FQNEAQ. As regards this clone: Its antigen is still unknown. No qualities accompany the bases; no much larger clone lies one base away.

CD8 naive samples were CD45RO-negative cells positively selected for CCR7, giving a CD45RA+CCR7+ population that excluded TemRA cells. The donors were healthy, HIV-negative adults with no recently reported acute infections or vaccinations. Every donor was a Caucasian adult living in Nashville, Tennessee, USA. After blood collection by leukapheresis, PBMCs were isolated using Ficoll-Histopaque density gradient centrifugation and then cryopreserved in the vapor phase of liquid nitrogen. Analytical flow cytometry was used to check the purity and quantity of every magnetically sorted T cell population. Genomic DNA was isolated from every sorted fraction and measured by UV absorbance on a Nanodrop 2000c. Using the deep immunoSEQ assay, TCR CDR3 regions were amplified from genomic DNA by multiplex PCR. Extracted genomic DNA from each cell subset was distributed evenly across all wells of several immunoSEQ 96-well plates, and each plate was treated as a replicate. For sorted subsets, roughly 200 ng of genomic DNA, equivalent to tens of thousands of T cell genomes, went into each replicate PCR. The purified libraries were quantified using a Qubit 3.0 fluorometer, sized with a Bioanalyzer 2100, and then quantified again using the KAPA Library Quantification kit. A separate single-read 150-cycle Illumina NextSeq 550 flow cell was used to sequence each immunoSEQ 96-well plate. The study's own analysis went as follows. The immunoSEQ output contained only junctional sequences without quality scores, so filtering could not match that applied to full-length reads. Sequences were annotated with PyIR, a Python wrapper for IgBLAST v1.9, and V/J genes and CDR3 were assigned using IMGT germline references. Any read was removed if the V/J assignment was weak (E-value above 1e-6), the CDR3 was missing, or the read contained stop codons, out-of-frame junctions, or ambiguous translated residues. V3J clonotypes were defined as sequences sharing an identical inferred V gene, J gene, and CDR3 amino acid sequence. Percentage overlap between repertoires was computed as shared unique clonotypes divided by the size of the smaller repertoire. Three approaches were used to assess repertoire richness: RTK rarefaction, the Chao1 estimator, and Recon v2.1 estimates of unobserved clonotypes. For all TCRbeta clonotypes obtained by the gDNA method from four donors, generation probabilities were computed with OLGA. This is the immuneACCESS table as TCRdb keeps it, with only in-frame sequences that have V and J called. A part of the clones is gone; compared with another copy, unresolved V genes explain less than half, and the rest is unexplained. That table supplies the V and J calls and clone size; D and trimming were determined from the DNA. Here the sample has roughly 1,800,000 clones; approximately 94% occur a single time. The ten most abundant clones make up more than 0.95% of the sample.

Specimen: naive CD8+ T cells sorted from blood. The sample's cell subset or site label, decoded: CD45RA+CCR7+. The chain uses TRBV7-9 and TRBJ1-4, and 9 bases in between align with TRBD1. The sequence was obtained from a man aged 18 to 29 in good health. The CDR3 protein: CASSPRQGGGPTNEKLFF. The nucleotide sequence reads TGTGCCAGCAGCCCCAGACAGGGGGGCGGCCCAACTAATGAAAAACTGTTTTTT.